The sequence of this T cell receptor beta chain was determined in a study of T cell changes during pregnancy in multiple sclerosis. Germline-derived CDR1 and CDR2 are SGDLS and YYNGEE. V gave up 4 bases and J gave up 4 bases, with 17 bases separating them. CDR3 length: 15 amino acids. The protocol was immunoSEQ multiplex PCR, while the TCRdb copy is restricted to in-frame clones and leaves out a portion. The data contain more than 65,000 clones, around 92% of them seen just once; the ten biggest clones take up over 2%. The rearrangement uses TRBV9 and TRBJ1-1; a weak D match, TRBD1 (5 bases). The TCR was taken from a female donor with multiple sclerosis, enrolled in a pregnancy study. The sample in question was peripheral blood, obtained in the first trimester of pregnancy. The CDR3 is CASSPSGVGGTEAFF. The DNA for the CDR3 is TGTGCCAGCAGCCCTAGTGGGGTGGGGGGCACTGAAGCTTTCTTT.